The clone carrying this T cell receptor (beta chain) was found a few times. Its antigen remains unidentified. Constant-segment-primed 5'RACE gave TCR alpha and TCR beta cDNA libraries with sample barcodes and UMIs. Each CDR3 protein is one row after TCRdb ran MiXCR on the 5' RACE reads. The sample holds about 190,000 distinct CDR3 sequences, about 17% seen once. The sample is drawn from a study of T-cell memory formation after mild COVID-19. Study-wide background: TCR clusters were largely donor specific.

General study findings and limits: Contracting clones from day 15 to 85 showed balanced CD4/CD8; later expanders favored CD4+. Still unconfirmed is whether the second-wave clones peaking on day 37 recognized SARS-CoV-2.

The CDR3 extends over 13 amino acids. V shed 3 bases and J shed 8 bases, with 10 bases lying between them. CDR1 is LNHNV and CDR2 is YYDKDF in the germline V gene (reference sequence). The source is an adult woman who had mild COVID-19 (a few samples of this study predate the infection). Cell type and time point are not known. This chain joins TRBV15 and TRBJ2-2; D remains unclear. Sequencing used PBMCs or a T cell subset sorted from them (not recorded which). CDR3 sequence (DNA): TGTGCCACCAGCAGGGTAGAGCAGGGGGAGCTGTTTTTT. Amino acid sequence: CATSRVEQGELFF.